This entry lists 11 T cell receptor beta chains sequenced from one sample in a study of cytomegalovirus exposure and HLA in healthy donors. PCR was performed using 60 Vbeta and 13 Jbeta primers. Profiled with immunoSEQ multiplex PCR; TCRdb holds only in-frame clones, not every one. The sample carries about 210,000 clones, about four fifths recorded once. Sequenced material: PBMCs. The receptors here all came from a woman between 45 and 60 years old in good health and CMV-seropositive.

V gene TRBV19 combines with J gene TRBJ2-7; TRBD2 matches at 10 bases. Per germline, CDR1 LNHDA and CDR2 SQIVND (reference sequence). The CDR3 totals 15 residues. Germline trimming cut 8 bases from V and 1 base from J; bases unmatched to any gene: 8. CDR3 bases: TGTGCCAGTGCGCCGGGACTAGCGATTTCCTACGAGCAGTACTTC. It specifies CASAPGLAISYEQYF. Supplemented by reference TRBV19 and TRBJ2-7, the full variable domain reads DGGITQSPKYLFRKEGQNVTLSCEQNLNHDAMYWYRQDPGQGLRLIYYSQIVNDFQKGDIAEGYSVSREKKESFPLTVTSAQKNPTAFYLCASAPGLAISYEQYFGPGTRLTVT.

This clone was seen more than once but under ten times. V usage is TRBV7-9 and J usage is TRBJ2-2; D might be TRBD1 (6 bases). CDR3 size: 15 residues. CDR1 SEHNR and CDR2 FQNEAQ come from the germline V gene (reference sequence). V lost 7 bases and J lost 2, with 14 bases in between. CDR3 DNA: TGTGCCAGCACCCTACGGACAGACAACACCGGGGAGCTGTTTTTT. Translation gives CASTLRTDNTGELFF.

The sample holds one count of this clone. This sequence joins TRBV19 and TRBJ1-1, with 7 bases that match TRBD1. In germline, CDR1 is LNHDA, CDR2 SQIVND (reference sequence). This CDR3 has 13 residues. The V gene end was trimmed by 3 bases and the J gene end by 7 bases; junction bases not matched to a gene: 5. In DNA form, the CDR3 reads TGTGCCAGTAGTATTCTAGGGGGCGTTGAAGCTTTCTTT. The encoded protein is CASSILGGVEAFF.

This rearrangement joins TRBV7-6 to TRBJ2-5, with D perhaps matching TRBD2 (7 bases). The germline CDR1 and CDR2 sequences are SGHVS and FNYEAQ. V shed 2 bases and J shed 2 bases, with 18 bases lying between them. The CDR3 covers 17 residues. CDR3 sequence reads: CASSLLLFEGGQETQYF. The CDR3 nucleotides are TGTGCCAGCAGCTTACTCCTGTTTGAGGGGGGGCAAGAGACCCAGTACTTC. Full variable domain (rest looked up from reference TRBV7-6 and TRBJ2-5): GAGVSQSPRYKVTKRGQDVALRCDPISGHVSLYWYRQALGQGPEFLTYFNYEAQQDKSGLPNDRFSAERPEGSISTLTIQRTEQRDSAMYRCASSLLLFEGGQETQYFGPGTRLLVL.

CDR3 nucleotides: TGTGCCACCAGCAGGGGACTAGCGGGGGGGCACACAGATACGCAGTATTTT. It codes for CATSRGLAGGHTDTQYF. The chain joins TRBV15 to TRBJ2-3; 16 bases are a match to TRBD2. The V and J ends lost 3 bases and 2 bases, in that order; junction bases with no gene match: 2. Germline-derived CDR1 and CDR2 are LNHNV and YYDKDF (reference sequence). The CDR3 sequence is 17 residues long.

The chain uses TRBV7-3 and TRBJ1-4; D gene uncertain. The germline V gene has CDR1 SGHTA and CDR2 FQGTGA. CDR3 length: 13 residues. Trimming cost V 2 bases and J 4 bases, with 5 bases left between them. Here the CDR3 DNA reads TGTGCCAGCAGCTTAGGAGTTAATGAAAAACTGTTTTTT. Its protein product is CASSLGVNEKLFF.

The CDR3 nucleotides are TGTGCCAGCAGTCAGCCGGGACAGTTACGTCAGCAGTTCTTC. As protein: CASSQPGQLRQQFF. The J gene is TRBJ2-1, the V gene TRBV4-2; 7 bases map to TRBD1. The CDR3 totals 14 residues. The junction had 13 bases not matched to a gene; V was cut back by 6 bases and J by 11 bases. Germline loops: CDR1 LGHNA, CDR2 YNFKEQ.

The chain is built from TRBV6-1 and TRBJ2-1, with a weak D call TRBD1 (6 bases). V was clipped by 4 bases and J by 7 bases, with 20 bases between them. This CDR3 contains 16 residues. Germline V gene sequence: CDR1 MNHNS, CDR2 SASEGT. The CDR3 sequence is CASSVTVGEGGNEQFF. In DNA, the CDR3 is TGTGCCAGCAGTGTAACTGTAGGGGAAGGGGGAAATGAGCAGTTCTTC.

This clone was recorded only once. The chain couples TRBV7-2 to TRBJ2-3; 8 nucleotides match TRBD2. This CDR3 comprises 15 residues. Unmatched junction bases numbered 6, after V lost 5 bases and J lost 2 bases. Germline V gene data show CDR1 as SGHTA and CDR2 as FQGNSA. The CDR3 loop reads CASSAWGLDTDTQYF. CDR3 sequence (DNA): TGTGCCAGCAGCGCTTGGGGACTAGACACAGATACGCAGTATTTT.

This clone was seen only once. The rearrangement uses TRBV9 and TRBJ1-4; a possible D gene is TRBD1 (5 bases). Trimming left V 0 bases short and J 0 bases short, with 9 bases between. The germline gives CDR1 SGDLS, CDR2 YYNGEE. The length of the CDR3 is 16 residues. CDR3 region: CASSVGPRATNEKLFF. The CDR3 nucleotides read TGTGCCAGCAGCGTAGGTCCCAGGGCAACTAATGAAAAACTGTTTTTT.

The V call is TRBV9, the J call TRBJ2-3; D gene uncertain. The V and J ends lost 1 base and 6 bases respectively, with 9 bases between them. The CDR3 is 13 residues long. Germline V CDR1 and CDR2: SGDLS, YYNGEE. CDR3 sequence reads: CASSVLPRDTQYF. CDR3 DNA sequence: TGTGCCAGCAGCGTACTTCCGAGGGATACGCAGTATTTT.